The rows below give T cell receptor beta chains drawn from one sample of a study of blood T cell dynamics during melanoma immunotherapy. Assay used: immunoSEQ multiplex PCR; TCRdb lists only in-frame clones, some missing. The sample contains roughly 22,000 clones, roughly nine tenths of which appear only once. This material consisted of blood, taken from a patient treated with checkpoint blockade. The receptors originated from a human donor with melanoma. Each CDR3 is given with its conserved first and last residue. D genes are given only for firm matches. Clone size is not always given. Where it is, it says once, few, many or a class for expanded clones.

>TRBV21-1|.|TRBJ2-7|.
TGTGCCAGCAGCCCGCGGACAGGGACTAGCGGGAGGGGCGCCTACGAGCAGTACTTC
CASSPRTGTSGRGAYEQYF
>TRBV6-5|.|TRBJ1-3|once
TGTGCCAGCAGTTACGGAGGCGGGAACTCTGGAAACACCATATATTTT
CASSYGGGNSGNTIYF
>TRBV11-2|.|TRBJ2-6|.
TGTGCCAGCAGCTTATTATCAGGCCCAACATTAACTGGGGCCAACGTCCTGACTTTC
CASSLLSGPTLTGANVLTF
>TRBV2|.|TRBJ2-1|.
TGTGCCAGTCGACTTTACAATGAGCAGTTCTTC
CASRLYNEQFF
>TRBV5-1|TRBD1|TRBJ2-7|.
TGCGCCAGCAGCTTCGAAGGGGGCGTCTTCTACGAGCAGTACTTC
CASSFEGGVFYEQYF
>TRBV5-1|.|TRBJ2-3|.
TGCGCCAGCAGCTCTAAGGGGTCTAGCACAGATACGCAGTATTTT
CASSSKGSSTDTQYF
>TRBV7-2|TRBD2|TRBJ2-3|.
TGTGCCAGCAGGGCTGCCGGAAATCTAGCGGGAGGGCAAGCGCAGTATTTT
CASRAAGNLAGGQAQYF
>TRBV5-1|.|TRBJ2-2|.
TGCGCCAGCACCCTACAGGGCGACGGGGAGCTGTTTTTT
CASTLQGDGELFF
>TRBV19|.|TRBJ1-1|.
TGTGCCAGTAGTACGAGAGAGCTCTACACTGAAGCTTTCTTT
CASSTRELYTEAFF
>TRBV28|.|TRBJ2-7|.
TGTGCCAGCAGTTTATCCTTGACTAGCTACGAGCAGTACTTC
CASSLSLTSYEQYF
>TRBV28|TRBD2|TRBJ2-7|once
TGTGCCAGCAGTTCCCGACTAGCGGGAGTCAACGAGCAGTACTTC
CASSSRLAGVNEQYF
>TRBV19|TRBD2|TRBJ2-1|.
TGTGCCAGTATGAAAATCTATGCCGGCGGGAGTCCTAATGAGCAGTTCTTC
CASMKIYAGGSPNEQFF
>TRBV18|TRBD2|TRBJ2-7|.
TGTGCCAGCTCCCTGTTAGCGGGAGAGGTAGAGCAGTACTTC
CASSLLAGEVEQYF
>TRBV28|.|TRBJ2-7|.
TGTGCCAGCAGTGCAGCCGGCAGGAAACTTTACGAGCAGTACTTC
CASSAAGRKLYEQYF
>TRBV6-5|.|TRBJ2-5|.
TGTGCCAGCAGTTACTCCAGGAATCTGGAGACCCAGTACTTC
CASSYSRNLETQYF
>TRBV5-5|.|TRBJ1-4|few
TGTGCCAGCAGCTTGATGGGGGGCTTTGGTGAAAAACTGTTTTTT
CASSLMGGFGEKLFF
>TRBV6-5|TRBD1|TRBJ2-1|once
TGTGCCAGCGGGATAACAGGGGGCGGAGAGCAGTTCTTC
CASGITGGGEQFF